Listed here are 20 T cell receptor beta chains from one sample, sequenced in a study of blood T cell repertoires in COVID-19. The data were produced by immunoSEQ multiplex PCR, yet TCRdb's version contains in-frame clones alone and is incomplete. This sample yields about 140,000 clones, of which about 81% are seen a single time; 4% belongs to the top ten. Sequenced input: peripheral blood. The receptors shown here come from a woman older than 75 with acute or convalescent COVID-19.

Only one count was recorded for this clone. The chain employs TRBV24-1 and TRBJ2-5; 15 bases match TRBD2. Germline CDR1 KGHDR, CDR2 SFDVKD. This CDR3 contains 22 residues. V was pared by 4 bases and J by 5 bases, with 22 bases of the junction left unmatched. CDR3 in amino acids: CATSDSRGPPGGLAGGGETQYF. For the CDR3, the DNA is TGTGCCACCAGTGACTCGAGGGGGCCTCCCGGGGGACTAGCGGGAGGAGGGGAGACCCAGTACTTC.

The rearrangement uses TRBV30 and TRBJ1-4, with 7 positions matching TRBD1. V gave up 4 bases and J gave up 8 bases; unmatched junction bases: 4. The CDR3 loop spans 12 amino acids. CDR1 is GTSNPN and CDR2 is SVGIG in the germline V gene (reference sequence). Here the CDR3 reads CAWMPGQEKLFF. DNA of the CDR3: TGTGCCTGGATGCCGGGACAGGAAAAACTGTTTTTT. Filled out from reference TRBV30 and TRBJ1-4, the complete variable domain reads SQTIHQWPATLVQPVGSPLSLECTVEGTSNPNLYWYRQAAGRGLQLLFYSVGIGQISSEVPQNLSASRPQDRQFILSSKKLLLSDSGFYLCAWMPGQEKLFFGSGTQLSVL.

The V and J genes are TRBV24-1 and TRBJ1-1; D gene unclear. This CDR3 spans 14 amino acids. Looked up from germline, CDR1 is KGHDR and CDR2 is SFDVKD. V was pared by 3 bases and J by 4 bases, with 11 bases between. In nucleotides, the CDR3 is TGTGCCACCAGTGATCGACAATCCGGCACTGAAGCTTTCTTT. Translated: CATSDRQSGTEAFF.

The V and J genes are TRBV19 and TRBJ1-5; D gene ambiguous. The germline gives CDR1 LNHDA, CDR2 SQIVND (reference sequence). V lost 3 bases, J lost 4 bases, and 10 bases lay in between. This CDR3 has 14 amino acids. DNA for the CDR3: TGTGCCAGTAGTATTCCGGGTCAAAATCAGCCCCAGCATTTT. Its translation: CASSIPGQNQPQHF.

This clone was observed a few times. The chain employs TRBV7-8 and TRBJ2-2, with 12 bases aligning to TRBD2. V lost 5 bases, J lost 3 bases, and 4 bases stayed unmatched. CDR1 is SGHVS, CDR2 FQNEAQ, per germline. CDR3 length: 16 residues. The CDR3 nucleotides are TGTGCCAGCAGCGAACTAGCGGGGGGCGACACCGGGGAGCTGTTTTTT. Protein sequence: CASSELAGGDTGELFF.

The chain recombines TRBV3-1 (or the pseudogene TRBV3-2) with TRBJ2-3; 15 bases map to TRBD2. This CDR3 comprises 17 residues. V dropped 1 base and J dropped 2; count of bases not matched to a gene: 1. Germline CDR1 is LGHDT and CDR2 is YNNKEL (reference sequence). CDR3 loop: CASSQGTSGGATDTQYF. The CDR3 nucleotides read TGTGCCAGCAGCCAAGGGACTAGCGGGGGGGCCACAGATACGCAGTATTTT.

This clone was detected a few times. The rearrangement uses TRBV5-1 and TRBJ1-2, with TRBD1 matching 8 bases. After removal of 0 bases from V and 8 bases from J, the junction contained 6 bases not matched to a gene. CDR3 size: 14 residues. Germline-derived CDR1 and CDR2 are SGHRS and YFSETQ. In DNA form, the CDR3 reads TGCGCCAGCAGCTTGGTCCCGACAGGGGAAGGCTACACCTTC. Translation: CASSLVPTGEGYTF.

The chain joins TRBV19 to TRBJ2-3; 9 nucleotides align to TRBD2. CDR3 length: 15 amino acids. The germline CDR1 and CDR2 sequences are LNHDA and SQIVND (reference sequence). J was trimmed by 3 bases and V by 5 bases; bases with no gene match: 6. The CDR3 DNA sequence: TGTGCCAGTAGTGCTGGACTAGCGAAGACAGATACGCAGTATTTT. Amino acid sequence: CASSAGLAKTDTQYF.

This chain links TRBV6-4 with TRBJ2-3; D is ambiguous. The ends were cut back, 4 bases at V and 1 base at J, with 9 bases in the middle. Germline lookup yields CDR1 MRHNA and CDR2 SNTAGT. CDR3 length equals 14 residues. The CDR3 spells CASSANLGTDTQYF. The DNA of the CDR3 is TGTGCCAGCAGTGCGAACCTAGGCACAGATACGCAGTATTTT.

V is TRBV12-3 or TRBV12-4 and J is TRBJ1-5; D is possibly TRBD1 (5 bases). This CDR3 has 13 residues. Trimming removed 5 bases from V and 4 bases from J, with 9 bases in between. In nucleotides, the CDR3 is TGTGCCAGCAGTGGCTACAGGAATCAGCCCCAGCATTTT. Residues: CASSGYRNQPQHF.

This clone was detected only a few times. V usage is TRBV5-1 and J usage is TRBJ1-1; TRBD1 matches 8 bases. The CDR3 consists of 18 residues. Germline V gives CDR1 SGHRS, CDR2 YFSETQ. Germline trimming cut 5 bases from V and 11 bases from J; bases unmatched to any gene: 26. CDR3 sequence reads: CASRLGSDRAGKEFGAFF. DNA for the CDR3: TGCGCCAGCAGATTAGGCTCGGACAGGGCGGGAAAAGAGTTTGGGGCTTTCTTT.

This chain links TRBV5-4 with TRBJ2-1, with TRBD1 matching over 9 bases. CDR1 and CDR2 from the germline V gene are SGHNT and YYREEE (reference sequence). This CDR3 contains 17 residues. Trimming removed 4 bases from V and 8 bases from J; junction bases left unmatched: 16. CDR3 DNA: TGTGCCAGCAGCCACCAAACTAGCAGGACAGGGGTCCATGAGCAGTTCTTC. Its translation is CASSHQTSRTGVHEQFF.

The chain recombines TRBV28 with TRBJ2-7, with a tentative D call TRBD2 (6 bases). Germline V gene sequence: CDR1 MDHEN, CDR2 SYDVKM. Between the trimmed V and J ends, which lost 3 bases and 0 bases, there was a span of 15 bases. The CDR3 extends over 16 amino acids. In nucleotides, the CDR3 is TGTGCCAGCAGTTTTAAGGTTTCCGGGAGCTCCTACGAGCAGTACTTC. As protein: CASSFKVSGSSYEQYF.

The V and J genes are TRBV2 and TRBJ1-2; D is unresolved. Germline CDR1 reads SNHLY; CDR2 reads FYNNEI. The CDR3 runs 13 residues. V was trimmed by 7 bases and J by 0 bases, leaving 9 bases between them. Here the CDR3 DNA reads TGTGCCAGCAACCCACAGCCTAACTATGGCTACACCTTC. It yields the protein CASNPQPNYGYTF.

The genes are TRBV19 and TRBJ2-7; TRBD2 matches 9 bases. There are 14 residues in the CDR3. The germline V gene has CDR1 LNHDA and CDR2 SQIVND (reference sequence). The V gene end was trimmed by 6 bases and the J gene end by 4 bases; junction bases not matched to a gene: 7. CDR3 sequence: CASSVSGRRYEQYF. In nucleotides, the CDR3 is TGTGCCAGTAGCGTTAGCGGGAGACGGTACGAGCAGTACTTC.

The sample holds a few counts of this clone. The chain links TRBV7-8 to TRBJ2-7; D perhaps matches TRBD1 (5 bases). The germline CDR1 and CDR2 sequences are SGHVS and FQNEAQ. This CDR3 contains 14 residues. V lost 5 bases to trimming and J lost 7 bases, with 18 bases between them. The CDR3 sequence: CASSPGRTSSEQYF. Written as DNA, the CDR3 is TGTGCCAGCAGCCCAGGACGGACAAGTTCGGAGCAGTACTTC.

The rearrangement uses TRBV30 and TRBJ1-1; D is unclear. The V gene lost 3 bases and the J gene lost 1 base, with 6 bases spanning the gap. Germline CDR1 reads GTSNPN; CDR2 reads SVGIG (reference sequence). This CDR3 comprises 12 residues. The CDR3 nucleotides are TGTGCCTGGAGCGTTAAGAACACTGAAGCTTTCTTT. This codes for CAWSVKNTEAFF.

This clone showed up just once. The V call is TRBV27, the J call TRBJ2-7; a possible D gene is TRBD1 (6 bases). The CDR3 is 14 amino acids. The V end was cut by 6 bases, the J end by 4 bases, with 16 bases between. Per germline, CDR1 MNHEY and CDR2 SMNVEV (reference sequence). CDR3 nucleotide sequence: TGTGCCAGCAGGGCCGGCACAGGGTCTTACGAGCAGTACTTC. Translated, it gives CASRAGTGSYEQYF.

V and J are TRBV19 and TRBJ1-5; 7 bases map to TRBD1. Germline loops: CDR1 LNHDA, CDR2 SQIVND (reference sequence). This CDR3 is 14 amino acids long. Unmatched junction bases numbered 10, after V lost 10 bases and J lost 4 bases. The CDR3 here is CATSTTGWNQPQHF. The DNA of the CDR3 is TGTGCCACCTCGACGACAGGGTGGAATCAGCCCCAGCATTTT.

J is TRBJ2-7 and V is TRBV7-6; 10 nucleotides agree with TRBD2. CDR1 is SGHVS and CDR2 is FNYEAQ in the germline V gene. CDR3 size: 15 residues. J was trimmed by 3 bases and V by 1 base; bases with no gene match: 3. The CDR3 loop is CASSLDGTSDYEQYF. DNA of the CDR3: TGTGCCAGCAGCTTAGACGGGACTAGCGACTACGAGCAGTACTTC.